A single sample is the source of the 5 T cell receptor beta chains below, sequenced in a study of Graves' ophthalmopathy and Graves' hyperthyroidism (dated by TCRdb to the late 2010s). The listed sequencing device is Illumina HiSeq 2000. TCR beta CDR3 regions were amplified from RNA transcripts for repertoire sequencing. The first round of RT-PCR was done with HTBI primers and the Qiagen OneStep RT-PCR kit, and was followed by a second round of multiplex PCR, then size selection and purification. TCRdb itself trimmed the public reads at Q25 with fastp, ran MiXCR and retained productive beta chains. Rows with a matching CDR3 protein are joined into one entry that keeps the most common DNA and genes. The sample table lists 220,000 or so distinct CDR3 sequences, under 25% of them with a count of one. Under 55% of the sample is in the top ten clones. Specimen: peripheral blood. The receptors were gathered from a woman aged 50 to 60 with Graves' ophthalmopathy. Donor details come from another sample of the same person, matched by shared clones.

The rearrangement links TRBV5-5 to TRBJ1-1; TRBD1 matches 9 bases. Germline V gene lookup returns CDR1 SGHKS and CDR2 YYEKEE (reference sequence). CDR3 size: 16 residues. The trim removed 3 bases at V and 1 base at J, leaving 7 bases unmatched. The CDR3 nucleotides are TGTGCCAGCAGCTGGGGATGGGACAGGGCGAACACTGAAGCTTTCTTT. Encoded protein: CASSWGWDRANTEAFF.

This clonotype came up many times. This chain uses TRBV6-5 with TRBJ2-7; unclear D gene. The V end was cut by 0 bases, the J end by 6 bases, with 12 bases between. CDR1 MNHEY and CDR2 SVGAGI come from the germline V gene. The CDR3 loop spans 14 amino acids. The CDR3 reads CASSYSRTVAEQYF. CDR3 nucleotide sequence: TGTGCCAGCAGTTACTCGCGAACTGTGGCCGAGCAGTACTTC.

There are many counts of this clonotype. The chain couples TRBV28 to TRBJ1-5; D gene ambiguous. The length of the CDR3 is 12 residues. Germline values: CDR1 MDHEN, CDR2 SYDVKM. Trimming left V 3 bases short and J 2 bases short, with 2 bases between. CDR3 sequence reads: CASSFGNQPQHF. DNA for the CDR3: TGTGCCAGCAGTTTTGGCAATCAGCCCCAGCATTTT.

The V call is TRBV6-2 or TRBV6-3, the J call TRBJ1-2, with a possible D match to TRBD1 (5 bases). CDR1 is MNHEY and CDR2 is SVGEGT in the germline V gene. Trimming stripped 2 bases from V and 13 bases from J, with 23 bases between. CDR3 length equals 15 residues. CDR3 bases: TGTGCCAGCAGTTACGGAACCTGGGGCGCACTATCTGGCACCTTC. Translating it yields CASSYGTWGALSGTF.

This clonotype was detected only once. The genes are TRBV6-1 and TRBJ2-5, with D hard to call. From germline, CDR1 is MNHNS and CDR2 SASEGT. V lost 6 bases, J lost 7 bases, and 9 bases lay in between. The CDR3 runs 11 residues. CDR3 bases: TGTGCCAGCAGAGCTGGCGGGACCCAGTACTTC. This sequence encodes CASRAGGTQYF.